This T cell receptor beta chain originates from a study of PD-L1 blockade in urothelial cancer. Across the study: Starting in about 2014, patients were given atezolizumab (1,200 mg intravenously every 3 weeks). When blood samples were assessed, the median T cell count was about 130,000.

The data were produced by immunoSEQ multiplex PCR, yet TCRdb's version contains in-frame clones alone and is incomplete. The sample carries about 74,000 clones, roughly 90% recorded once. The CDR3 length is 17 residues. The germline CDR1 and CDR2 sequences are SGHNT and YENEEA. With 5 bases clipped from V and 0 bases from J, the junction kept 5 bases outside the gene matches. Specified time point: pretreatment peripheral blood. Pretreatment and on-treatment blood mononuclear cell samples were taken, totaling between 1 and 8 time points per patient. The chain recombines TRBV11-3 with TRBJ2-6; 9 nucleotides line up with TRBD1. The sequencing used PBMCs, collected around atezolizumab (anti-PD-L1) treatment. The receptor's source is a man between 65 and 85 years old with urothelial cancer. The CDR3 coding sequence is TGTGCCAGCAGCCCAGGACAGGGGAGCTCTGGGGCCAACGTCCTGACTTTC. Translated: CASSPGQGSSGANVLTF.